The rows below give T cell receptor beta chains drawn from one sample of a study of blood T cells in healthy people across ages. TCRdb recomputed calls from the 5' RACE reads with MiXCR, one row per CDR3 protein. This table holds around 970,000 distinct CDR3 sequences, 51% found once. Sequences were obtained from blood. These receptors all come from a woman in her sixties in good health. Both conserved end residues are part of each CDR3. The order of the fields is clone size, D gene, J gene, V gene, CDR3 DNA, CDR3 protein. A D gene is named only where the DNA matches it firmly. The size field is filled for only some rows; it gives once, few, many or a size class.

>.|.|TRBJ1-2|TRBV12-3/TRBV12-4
TGTGCCAGCGGCCAGGAGGGTAACTATGGCTACACCTTC
CASGQEGNYGYTF
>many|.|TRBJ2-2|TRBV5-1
TGCGCCAGCAGCTTGGAGCCCAGCCTCACCGGGGAGCTGTTTTTT
CASSLEPSLTGELFF
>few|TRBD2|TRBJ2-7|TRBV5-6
TGTGCCAGCAGCTTGGGGACTAGCGGGAGGGCCTACGAGCAGTACTTC
CASSLGTSGRAYEQYF
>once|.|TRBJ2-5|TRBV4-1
TGCGCCAGCAGCCAAGATTATCCCGGTGGGGAGACCCAGTACTTC
CASSQDYPGGETQYF
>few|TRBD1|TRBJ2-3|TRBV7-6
TGTGCCAGCAGCCGGGGACAGATTCCAGATACGCAGTATTTT
CASSRGQIPDTQYF
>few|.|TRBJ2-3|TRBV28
TGTGCCAGCAGGACAGGGAGGTTCGCGGGAATCACAGATACGCAGTATTTT
CASRTGRFAGITDTQYF
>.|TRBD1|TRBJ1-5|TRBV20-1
TGCAGTGCTCTCGACAGGGGTAGTCAGCCCCAGCATTTT
CSALDRGSQPQHF
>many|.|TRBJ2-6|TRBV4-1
TGCGCCAGCAGCCAAGTGGGTAGGGCTGGGGCCAACGTCCTGACTTTC
CASSQVGRAGANVLTF
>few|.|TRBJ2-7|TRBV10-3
TGTGCCATCAGGGGCAGGGATACGGACGAGCAGTACTTC
CAIRGRDTDEQYF
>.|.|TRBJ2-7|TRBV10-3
TGTGCCATCAGTGAACAGAGCTGCGAGCAGTACTTC
CAISEQSCEQYF
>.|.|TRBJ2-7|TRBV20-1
TGCAGTGCTAGGGCGAGTCCCTACGAGCAGTACTTC
CSARASPYEQYF
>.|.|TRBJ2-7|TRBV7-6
TGTGCCAGCAGCGCTCTAGTGGGAGTGCCTAAGTCCTACGAGCAGTACTTC
CASSALVGVPKSYEQYF
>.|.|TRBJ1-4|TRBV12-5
TGTGCTAGTGCGGTACAGGGTGGTAGGGAAAAACTGTTTTTT
CASAVQGGREKLFF
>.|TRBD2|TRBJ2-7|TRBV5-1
TGCGCCAGCAGCTTGGGGGCTAGCGGCATGCCCTACGAGCAGTACTTC
CASSLGASGMPYEQYF
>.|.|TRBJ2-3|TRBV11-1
TGTGCCAGCAGCTTACTGACGGAAGCCACAGATACGCAGTATTTT
CASSLLTEATDTQYF
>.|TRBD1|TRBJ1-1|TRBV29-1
TGCAGCGTGAGGGGGACAGGGGGCCCTCGGGGCACTGAAGCTTTCTTT
CSVRGTGGPRGTEAFF
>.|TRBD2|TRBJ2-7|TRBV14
TGTGCCAGCAGCCAAGCTGCGGGAGGCCACTACGAGCAGTACTTC
CASSQAAGGHYEQYF
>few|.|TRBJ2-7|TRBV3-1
TGTGCCAGCAGCCGGAATACCTACGAGCAGTACTTC
CASSRNTYEQYF
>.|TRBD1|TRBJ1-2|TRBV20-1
TGCAGTGCTAGAGCGGACAGGGGGAGGGGGGTCTATGGCTACACCTTC
CSARADRGRGVYGYTF
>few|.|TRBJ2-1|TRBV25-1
TGTGCCAGCAGTGAATTCAAGGGGCTCGACAATGAGCAGTTCTTC
CASSEFKGLDNEQFF
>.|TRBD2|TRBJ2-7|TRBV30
TGTGCCTGGAGCTGGCTGACTAGCGGCTACGAGCAGTACTTC
CAWSWLTSGYEQYF
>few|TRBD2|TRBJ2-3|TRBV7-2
TGTGCCAGCAGTCAAGGGGCGGGAGGAGGAGATACGCAGTATTTT
CASSQGAGGGDTQYF
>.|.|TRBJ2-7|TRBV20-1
TGCAGTGCCTATAGTCACGACACCTACGAGCAGTACTTC
CSAYSHDTYEQYF
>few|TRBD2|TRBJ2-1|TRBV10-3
TGTGCCATCAGTGAGTCCCTAGCGGGAGGTAGGAGGGATGAGCAGTTCTTC
CAISESLAGGRRDEQFF
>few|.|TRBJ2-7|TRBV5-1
TGCGCCAGCAGCTTAGGCGGGGCCTCCTCCTACGAGCAGTACTTC
CASSLGGASSYEQYF
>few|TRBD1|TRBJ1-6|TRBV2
TGTGCCAGCAAAACCTCATCCGACAGGGGAGAGTCACCCCTCCACTTT
CASKTSSDRGESPLHF
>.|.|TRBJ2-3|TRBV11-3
TGTGCCAGCAGCTTAGGCCAAACTCTCGCCGATACGCAGTATTTT
CASSLGQTLADTQYF
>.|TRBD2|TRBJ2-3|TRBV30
TGTGCCTGGAGTACTACCGGGACTAGCGGCACAGATACGCAGTATTTT
CAWSTTGTSGTDTQYF
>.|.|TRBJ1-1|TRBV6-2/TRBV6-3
TGTGCCAGCGGGGAATCGAACACTGAAGCTTTCTTT
CASGESNTEAFF
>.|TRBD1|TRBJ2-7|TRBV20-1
TGCAGTGCTAGTCGGCAACAGGGGTACGAGCAGTACTTC
CSASRQQGYEQYF
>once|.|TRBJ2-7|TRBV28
TGTGCCAGCAGTTCTGCCCGACGGCGGCAGTACTTC
CASSSARRRQYF
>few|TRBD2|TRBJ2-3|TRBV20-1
TGCAGTGCTAGAGATTTTACGGGACTAGCGGGAGTGACGGCAGATACGCAGTATTTT
CSARDFTGLAGVTADTQYF
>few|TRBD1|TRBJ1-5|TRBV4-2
TGTGCCAGCAGTTCAGGACAGGGGCGGTATCAGCCCCAGCATTTT
CASSSGQGRYQPQHF
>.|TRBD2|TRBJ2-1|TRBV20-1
TGCAGTGCTAGATTTAGCGGGAGAAAACAAGCCTACAATGAGCAGTTCTTC
CSARFSGRKQAYNEQFF
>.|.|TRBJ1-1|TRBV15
TGTGCCACCAGCGGCTCGGACGAGAACACTGAAGCTTTCTTT
CATSGSDENTEAFF
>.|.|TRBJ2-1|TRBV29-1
TGCAGCGTTGAAGATAAGAATGAGCAGTTCTTC
CSVEDKNEQFF
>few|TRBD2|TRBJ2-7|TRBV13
TGTGCCAGCAGCTTACAGCGGGGGTCCTACGAGCAGTACTTC
CASSLQRGSYEQYF
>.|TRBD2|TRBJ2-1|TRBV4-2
TGTGCCAGCAGCCACCCCCCGGGACTAGCGGGTAATGGGCAGTTCTTC
CASSHPPGLAGNGQFF
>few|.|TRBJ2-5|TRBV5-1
TGCGCCAGCAGCTCCCTCTTCCAAGAGACCCAGTACTTC
CASSSLFQETQYF
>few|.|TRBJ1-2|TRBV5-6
TGTGCCAGCAGCTTGGACGGTCCCTCCTATGGCTACACCTTC
CASSLDGPSYGYTF
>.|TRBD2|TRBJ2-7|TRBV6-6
TGTGCCAGCAGTTACGGCGGGGGAGGAGACTACGAGCAGTACTTC
CASSYGGGGDYEQYF
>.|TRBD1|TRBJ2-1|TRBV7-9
TGTGCCAGCAGCTTAGGGGGACAGGGTGTCTACAATGAGCAGTTCTTC
CASSLGGQGVYNEQFF
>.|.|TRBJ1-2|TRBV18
TGTGCCAGCTCTACAGGAATAGACTATGGCTACACCTTC
CASSTGIDYGYTF
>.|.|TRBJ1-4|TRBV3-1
TGTGCCAGCAGCCAAGTTGTAATGGGGCCCAATGAAAAACTGTTTTTT
CASSQVVMGPNEKLFF
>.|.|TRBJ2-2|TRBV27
TGTGCCAGCAGAGCTCAGGGGTGGGCCGGGGAGCTGTTTTTT
CASRAQGWAGELFF
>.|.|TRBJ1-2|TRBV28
TGTGCCAGCAGTTTTAGAGGGCTATCTAACTATGGCTACACCTTC
CASSFRGLSNYGYTF
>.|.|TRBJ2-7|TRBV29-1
TGCAGCGCCCGAACAGGGTTCTACGAGCAGTACTTC
CSARTGFYEQYF
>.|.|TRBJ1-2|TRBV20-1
TGCAGTGCTAGTCATGGATTTACTGACTATGGCTACACCTTC
CSASHGFTDYGYTF
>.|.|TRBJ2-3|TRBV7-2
TGTGCCAGCAGCCCAACTTACCTGGCAGATACGCAGTATTTT
CASSPTYLADTQYF
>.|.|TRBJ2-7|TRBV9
TGTGCCAGCAGCGTAGAACAGGGGAGGTACGAGCAGTACTTC
CASSVEQGRYEQYF
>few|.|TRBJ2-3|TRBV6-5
TGTGCCAGCACTCCTTTCAGAGGCCGCCGAGGTACGCAGTATTTT
CASTPFRGRRGTQYF
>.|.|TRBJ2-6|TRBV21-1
TGTGCCAGCAGCAATTCCGGCTCTGGGGCCAACGTCCTGACTTTC
CASSNSGSGANVLTF
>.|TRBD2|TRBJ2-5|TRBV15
TGTGCCACCGCCGTGGGAGGGTCCCAAGAGACCCAGTACTTC
CATAVGGSQETQYF
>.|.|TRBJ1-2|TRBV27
TGTGCCACCCGAGAGGCGTGGGACTATGGCTACACCTTC
CATREAWDYGYTF